This T cell receptor (beta chain) was sequenced during a study of response to subunit inactivated influenza vaccine. Study findings and constraints: The authors offered the suggestion that each seasonal influenza vaccination recruits few new T cells.

Each CDR3 protein gets one entry after TCRdb re-called the RT-PCR reads with MiXCR. The repertoire includes roughly 630,000 distinct CDR3 sequences, less than 15% of them detected once, and approximately 7.6% sits in the top ten. With respect to this clonotype: Its antigen is as yet unknown.

Germline values: CDR1 SGHTA, CDR2 FQGNSA. The CDR3 consists of 15 residues. The trim removed 5 bases at V and 1 base at J, leaving 4 bases unmatched. This TCR was recovered from a man aged 50-60 years who received an inactivated influenza vaccine. Sequencing used PBMCs from blood, obtained 14 to 15 days before vaccination. The rearrangement joins TRBV7-2 to TRBJ2-1, with 8 bases that match TRBD1. CDR3 DNA: TGTGCCAGCAGCGGGACAGGACATTCCTACAATGAGCAGTTCTTC. Translating gives CASSGTGHSYNEQFF.